This TCR beta chain was identified in a study of CD8 T cell repertoires and HIV-1 epitope variants. Study summary: Separate wells received one of Twenty-five Gag or Nef variant peptides. Tested: three Gag epitope families, Nef HW9 and YT9. Broader study findings: The assay identified only TCR beta chains of antigen-proliferating T cells.

Sequencing used immunoSEQ multiplex PCR; TCRdb keeps in-frame clones, though not all of them. Of about 1,100 clones in the sample, about two thirds were seen once. The germline V gene encodes CDR1 WSHSY and CDR2 SAAADI. The CDR3 spans 15 residues. The junction had 4 bases not matched to a gene; V was cut back by 3 bases and J by 3 bases. This clone has just one count. Its antigen remains unknown. What was sequenced was cultured CD8+ T cells derived from PBMCs. This receptor was obtained from a male donor with HIV. The V gene is TRBV10-2, the J gene TRBJ2-3; 9 bases fit TRBD2. This chain's CDR3 is CASSETLAGTDTQYF. The CDR3 bases are TGCGCCAGCAGTGAAACGCTAGCGGGGACAGATACGCAGTATTTT.